This TCR beta chain was identified in a study of OX40 agonist ivuxolimab in advanced cancers. Study at large: An agonistic anti-OX40 (CD134) antibody, ivuxolimab, was used to treat the patients. Three dose-escalation patients had partial responses: one with hepatocellular carcinoma and two with cutaneous melanoma. Of mixed ages from about 23 to 79 and averaging approximately 60 years, the group was almost 85% male.

Clones were read by immunoSEQ multiplex PCR, and TCRdb kept only the in-frame ones, dropping some. This table has 65,000 to 90,000 clones, roughly 90% appearing once. V dropped 3 bases and J dropped 4; count of bases not matched to a gene: 7. The V gene's germline CDR1 is SNHLY and CDR2 FYNNEI. This CDR3 contains 16 residues. Autoimmune disease history or systemic immunosuppression led to patients being barred. This TCR came from an adult with an advanced solid tumor such as melanoma, head and neck, liver or kidney cancer. The sample in question was CD4+ or CD8+ T cells sorted from blood, obtained in a trial of the OX40 agonist ivuxolimab. This chain joins TRBV2 and TRBJ2-1, with TRBD2 matching over 9 bases. This CDR3 is CASSDRAGGLYNEQFF. CDR3 sequence (DNA): TGTGCCAGCAGTGATCGGGCGGGGGGGCTGTACAATGAGCAGTTCTTC.